The 21 T cell receptor beta chains below come from one sample, sequenced in a study of CD8 T cells in ankylosing spondylitis. Each CDR3 protein gets one entry after TCRdb re-called the 5' RACE reads with MiXCR. Of 300,000 to 400,000 distinct CDR3 sequences in the sample, approximately 10% were seen once. Sequenced: blood, either unsorted or a sorted T cell fraction (not recorded which). These receptors were collected from a female donor with ankylosing spondylitis or in good health (not recorded which).

On this clonotype itself: A read error is possible here, since a much larger clone lies one base away. This chain uses TRBV20-1 with TRBJ2-1; D is possibly TRBD2 (5 bases). V lost 2 bases and J 7 bases, leaving 12 bases between the germline ends. Germline loops: CDR1 DFQATT, CDR2 SNEGSKA (reference sequence). This CDR3 has 13 amino acids. The CDR3 region is CSARTGFGNEQFF. The CDR3 coding sequence is TGCAGTGCTAGAACGGGGTTTGGAAATGAGCAGTTCTTC.

This chain connects TRBV20-1 to TRBJ2-5, with 13 bases matching TRBD2. This CDR3 contains 14 residues. V lost 5 bases and J lost 5; bases outside the gene matches: 5. Germline V gives CDR1 DFQATT, CDR2 SNEGSKA (reference sequence). The CDR3, as DNA: TGCAGTGCTGGAGGACTAGCGGGAGCTGAGACCCAGTACTTC. Protein product: CSAGGLAGAETQYF.

The chain joins TRBV20-1 to TRBJ2-1, with D possibly being TRBD1 (6 bases). The germline V gene encodes CDR1 DFQATT and CDR2 SNEGSKA (reference sequence). The CDR3 extends over 15 amino acids. Trimming removed 3 bases from V and 3 bases from J, with 15 bases in between. The CDR3 region has the DNA TGCAGTGCTAGTCGACCCCAGGGGAACTACAATGAGCAGTTCTTC. Translation gives CSASRPQGNYNEQFF.

The V call is TRBV5-1, the J call TRBJ2-3; either TRBD1 or TRBD2 may supply D (6 bases each). The CDR3 has 16 amino acids. V was shortened by 1 base and J by 6 bases, with 18 bases between the two germline ends. Germline V gene lookup returns CDR1 SGHRS and CDR2 YFSETQ. CDR3 nucleotide sequence: TGCGCCAGCAGCTTGATGAGGGGGGACAACCGGGATACGCAGTATTTT. This gives the protein CASSLMRGDNRDTQYF. Using reference TRBV5-1 and TRBJ2-3 for the parts outside the CDR3, the full variable domain is KAGVTQTPRYLIKTRGQQVTLSCSPISGHRSVSWYQQTPGQGLQFLFEYFSETQRNKGNFPGRFSGRQFSNSRSEMNVSTLELGDSALYLCASSLMRGDNRDTQYFGPGTRLTVL.

This clonotype was counted ten times or more. V usage is TRBV10-2 and J usage is TRBJ1-1; maybe TRBD1 (5 bases). V lost 5 bases and J 0 bases, leaving 7 bases between the germline ends. CDR3 size: 13 residues. Germline loops: CDR1 WSHSY, CDR2 SAAADI. CDR3 DNA sequence: TGCGCCAGCAGTTCGGACATGAACACTGAAGCTTTCTTT. It yields the protein CASSSDMNTEAFF.

This clonotype was counted many times. The chain couples TRBV12-3 or TRBV12-4 to TRBJ2-1, with D possibly being TRBD1 or TRBD2 (5 bases each). The CDR3 covers 12 residues. The V end was cut by 3 bases, the J end by 10 bases, with 10 bases between. CDR3 amino acids: CASSFSGTEQFF. The CDR3 DNA sequence: TGTGCCAGCAGTTTCTCCGGGACCGAGCAGTTCTTC.

Worth noting for this clonotype: A much larger clonotype is one base distant, so this may be a read error. The rearrangement uses TRBV28 and TRBJ2-3; TRBD1 might be the D (5 bases). The end of the DNA fits TRBJ1-5 better, so the J call may be wrong. Germline assignment: CDR1 MDHEN and CDR2 SYDVKM. This CDR3 has 16 amino acids. This chain's CDR3 is CASRPLAGSGTDTQHF. DNA of the CDR3: TGTGCCAGCAGACCCCTCGCAGGGTCTGGCACAGATACGCAGCATTTT.

This clonotype was seen repeatedly, ten times or more. The chain recombines TRBV10-3 with TRBJ2-5; 9 bases fit TRBD1. With V trimmed by 4 bases and J by 5 bases, 8 bases remained unmatched. The germline CDR1 and CDR2 sequences are ENHRY and SYGVKD. The CDR3 contains 15 residues. The CDR3 loop is CAISAGTGMGETQYF. DNA of the CDR3: TGTGCCATCAGTGCCGGGACAGGGATGGGGGAGACCCAGTACTTC.

The V call is TRBV12-3 or TRBV12-4, the J call TRBJ2-7, with 7 bases identical to TRBD2. The V and J ends lost 7 bases and 6 bases, in that order; junction bases with no gene match: 9. This CDR3 is built from 13 residues. The CDR3 sequence: CASKITPGGEQYF. CDR3 in DNA: TGTGCCAGCAAAATTACCCCGGGAGGCGAGCAGTACTTC.

Ten or more counts support this clonotype. This chain connects TRBV5-1 to TRBJ2-1; 14 nucleotides agree with TRBD2. Germline V gene lookup returns CDR1 SGHRS and CDR2 YFSETQ. The CDR3 is 16 amino acids. V lost 3 bases, J lost 7 bases, and 6 bases stayed unmatched. The CDR3: CASSWGGLAGGNEQFF. CDR3 DNA sequence: TGCGCCAGCAGCTGGGGAGGACTAGCGGGAGGAAATGAGCAGTTCTTC.

Ten or more counts support this clonotype. The chain is built from TRBV5-1 and TRBJ1-1; D is perhaps TRBD1 (5 bases). This CDR3 is 15 amino acids long. The germline CDR1 and CDR2 sequences are SGHRS and YFSETQ. Trimming stripped 3 bases from V and 1 base from J, with 13 bases between. CDR3 sequence reads: CASSSKQDGNTEAFF. CDR3 DNA: TGCGCCAGCAGCTCCAAACAGGATGGGAACACTGAAGCTTTCTTT.

This clonotype has a count of ten or more. This chain uses TRBV20-1 with TRBJ2-5, with D perhaps being TRBD1 or TRBD2 (6 bases each). Germline V lookup: CDR1 DFQATT, CDR2 SNEGSKA (reference sequence). The CDR3 length is 13 residues. Trimming pared 6 bases from V and 5 bases from J, leaving 16 bases between. The CDR3 nucleotides are TGCAGTGCGAAACCCCAGGGGAGGGAGACCCAGTACTTC. It yields the protein CSAKPQGRETQYF.

At least ten counts were recorded for this clonotype. This chain joins TRBV20-1 and TRBJ2-5; tentatively, D is TRBD2 (5 bases). Germline lookup yields CDR1 DFQATT and CDR2 SNEGSKA (reference sequence). The germline V and J ends were trimmed by 3 bases and 0 bases, with 11 bases remaining between them. The CDR3 has 14 residues. The CDR3: CSASSATYQETQYF. The CDR3 bases are TGCAGTGCTAGTAGCGCAACCTACCAAGAGACCCAGTACTTC.

In this sample, this clonotype turned up many times. This chain links TRBV20-1 with TRBJ2-3, with 12 bases matching TRBD2. Germline trimming cut 5 bases from V and 2 bases from J; bases unmatched to any gene: 8. The CDR3 spans 16 residues. Per the germline V gene, CDR1 is DFQATT and CDR2 is SNEGSKA (reference sequence). The CDR3 DNA reads as TGCAGTGCTCTACGACTAGCGGGAGATTTCACAGATACGCAGTATTTT. This translates into CSALRLAGDFTDTQYF.

This clonotype was picked up many times. This chain uses TRBV9 with TRBJ1-6; D call uncertain. The CDR3 has 16 residues. V was cut by 3 bases and J by 0 bases, with 10 bases left in between. Germline lookup yields CDR1 SGDLS and CDR2 YYNGEE. The chain's CDR3 is CASSAGSSSYNSPLHF. CDR3 nucleotides: TGTGCCAGCAGCGCGGGATCGAGCTCCTATAATTCACCCCTCCACTTT. The full variable domain, its missing parts supplied by reference TRBV9 and TRBJ1-6, is DSGVTQTPKHLITATGQRVTLRCSPRSGDLSVYWYQQSLDQGLQFLIQYYNGEERAKGNILERFSAQQFPDLHSELNLSSLELGDSALYFCASSAGSSSYNSPLHFGNGTRLTVT.

V is TRBV4-3 and J is TRBJ2-7, with TRBD2 matching 8 bases. V was pared by 1 base and J by 3 bases, with 5 bases of the junction left unmatched. Germline values: CDR1 LGHNA, CDR2 YSLEER. The CDR3 covers 15 residues. The CDR3 DNA reads TGCGCCAGCAGCCAAGGGGGCGGGGGGATCTACGAGCAGTACTTC. Translated: CASSQGGGGIYEQYF.

This clonotype was seen ten or more times. V is TRBV12-3 or TRBV12-4 and J is TRBJ2-3; D possibly matches TRBD1 or TRBD2 (6 bases each). The CDR3 spans 14 residues. V was cut by 4 bases and J by 6 bases, with 14 bases left in between. CDR3 coding DNA: TGTGCCAGCAGTTCACCCCCGGGGGCCGATACGCAGTATTTT. Protein sequence: CASSSPPGADTQYF.

CDR3 region: CSASPPGASNSPLHF. CDR3 DNA: TGCAGTGCTTCCCCACCAGGTGCTTCAAATTCACCCCTCCACTTT. This chain joins TRBV20-1 and TRBJ1-6; D remains ambiguous. Trimming took 5 bases from V and 7 from J, leaving 18 bases between them. Germline V gives CDR1 DFQATT, CDR2 SNEGSKA (reference sequence). This CDR3 region has 15 residues.

This clonotype was counted only a few times. The CDR3 DNA reads TGCGCCAGCAGTTGGGCGGGGGGGCCCGATGAGCAGTTCTTC. This translates into CASSWAGGPDEQFF. The J gene is TRBJ2-1, the V gene TRBV10-2, with 9 bases fitting TRBD2. V lost 5 bases, J lost 8 bases, and 7 bases stayed unmatched. The CDR3 is 14 residues long. CDR1 is WSHSY, CDR2 SAAADI, per germline.

This clonotype appeared a few times. CDR3 loop: CASSLGDRGEDTQYF. The CDR3 bases are TGTGCCAGCAGCTTGGGTGACAGGGGGGAAGATACGCAGTATTTT. The chain recombines TRBV5-4 with TRBJ2-3; 9 bases are a match to TRBD1. This CDR3 is 15 amino acids long. Germline lookup yields CDR1 SGHNT and CDR2 YYREEE (reference sequence). The V segment lost 0 bases and the J segment 5 bases; nucleotides outside the gene matches: 4.

This clonotype occurred many times. The chain joins TRBV5-5 to TRBJ2-5; D perhaps matches TRBD2 (5 bases). The V end lost 2 bases, the J end lost 4 bases, and 12 bases lay between the germline ends. Germline CDR1 and CDR2: SGHKS and YYEKEE (reference sequence). This CDR3 is built from 14 residues. CDR3 DNA: TGTGCCAGCAGCTTAGTTTCCGGGATAGAGACCCAGTACTTC. Amino acids: CASSLVSGIETQYF.